Listed below are T cell receptor beta chains from one sample, sequenced in a study of technical replicates of blood from a few donors. The method was immunoSEQ multiplex PCR; TCRdb's version includes in-frame clones alone and lacks a portion of them. The table shows some 70,000 clones, with around 89% occurring only once. The sequencing input was PBMCs. These receptors all come from a human donor in good health. Some clones in this sample may be carry-over from other donors' samples. CDR3s leave out the opening cysteine and the closing phenylalanine or tryptophan.

CDR3 length | J gene | V gene | CDR3 protein
13 | TRBJ1-6 | TRBV2 | ASSGGRGLNSPLH
13 | TRBJ1-6 | TRBV9 | ASSARDTNNSPLH
11 | TRBJ2-7 | TRBV11-2 | ASSSGLADEQY
11 | TRBJ2-7 | TRBV18 | ASSQTAWFEQY
12 | TRBJ2-7 | TRBV7-2 | ASRPAGVLPEQY
10 | TRBJ2-5 | TRBV29-1 | SVEGAGETQY
11 | TRBJ2-5 | TRBV18 | ASSLDRQETQY
16 | TRBJ2-1 | TRBV7-9 | ASSRGLAGGSSYNEQF
14 | TRBJ1-6 | TRBV18 | ASSPPPGAYNSPLH
14 | TRBJ2-1 | TRBV10-3 | AISSSTSGRFNEQF
14 | TRBJ1-1 | TRBV11-2 | ASSHRQGMGNTEAF
13 | TRBJ1-2 | TRBV7-9 | ASSYPGQGYYGYT
13 | TRBJ2-1 | TRBV25-1 | ASSESTGLQNEQF
11 | TRBJ2-7 | TRBV19 | ASSSRQGYEQY
14 | TRBJ2-2 | TRBV7-3 | ASSPSQRLNTGELF
15 | TRBJ2-3 | TRBV4-3 | ASSQDRASGGLDTQY
11 | TRBJ1-1 | TRBV7-2 | ASRQTGYTEAF
12 | TRBJ1-4 | TRBV18 | ASSPVPGNEKLF
9 | TRBJ2-7 | TRBV5-1 | ASSREREQY
16 | TRBJ2-2 | TRBV7-6 | ASSYWVGTGSWTGELF
13 | TRBJ2-3 | TRBV10-3 | AIKNTGASTDTQY
10 | TRBJ2-3 | TRBV7-3 | ASSVGSGAQY